This passage covers 26 T cell receptor beta chains from one sample sequenced in a study of response to subunit inactivated influenza vaccine. MiXCR was run by TCRdb on the RT-PCR reads, yielding one entry per CDR3 protein. The sample contains about 800,000 distinct CDR3 sequences, about 20% of which appear only once. Sample: PBMCs from blood, taken about 5 days after vaccination. These receptors all come from a man between 45 and 60 years old who received an inactivated influenza vaccine.

This chain connects TRBV7-6 to TRBJ2-1; D is unclear. CDR1 is SGHVS and CDR2 is FNYEAQ in the germline V gene. V lost 2 bases and J 0 bases, leaving 20 bases between the germline ends. CDR3 length: 19 amino acids. CDR3 DNA: TGTGCCAGCAGCTTAAGATTTGGCGGACCCCAGAGCTCCTACAATGAGCAGTTCTTC. Protein sequence: CASSLRFGGPQSSYNEQFF.

This chain connects TRBV9 to TRBJ1-4; no definite D call. Trimming removed 0 bases from V and 0 bases from J, with 6 bases in between. Germline CDR1 and CDR2: SGDLS and YYNGEE. The CDR3 extends over 15 amino acids. The CDR3 DNA reads as TGTGCCAGCAGCGTAGAAGGGACAACTAATGAAAAACTGTTTTTT. Translation gives CASSVEGTTNEKLFF.

This clonotype was observed a handful of times. The V gene is TRBV12-3 or TRBV12-4, the J gene TRBJ1-1; no definite D call. The CDR3 loop spans 13 amino acids. Trimming removed 10 bases at V and 0 bases at J, with 12 bases between. In nucleotides, the CDR3 is TGTGCCACCAAAGTCACCATGAACACTGAAGCTTTCTTT. This sequence encodes CATKVTMNTEAFF.

The chain carries TRBV6-5 and TRBJ2-1, with 13 bases fitting TRBD2. Germline CDR1 is MNHEY and CDR2 is SVGAGI. The length of the CDR3 is 16 residues. Unmatched junction bases numbered 4, after V lost 0 bases and J lost 8 bases. The CDR3, as DNA: TGTGCCAGCAGTTACTCCGGGACTAGCGGGAAGTATGAGCAGTTCTTC. Translation gives CASSYSGTSGKYEQFF.

This clonotype came up a few times. This chain uses TRBV5-5 with TRBJ2-3; D ambiguous. Germline assignment: CDR1 SGHKS and CDR2 YYEKEE (reference sequence). V lost 2 bases, J lost 6 bases, and 16 bases lay in between. The CDR3 runs to 15 residues. Here the CDR3 DNA reads TGTGCCAGCAGCTTTCGGTCCCTATTGGCGGATACGCAGTATTTT. Its translation is CASSFRSLLADTQYF.

The V call is TRBV12-3 or TRBV12-4, the J call TRBJ1-2, with D unclear. V lost 3 bases, J lost 9 bases, and 8 bases lay in between. The CDR3 length is 11 residues. CDR3 nucleotides: TGTGCCAGCAGTTTCGGGAGAAGCTACACCTTC. As protein: CASSFGRSYTF.

There are many counts of this clonotype. The rearrangement uses TRBV20-1 and TRBJ2-2, with 9 bases matching TRBD2. J gave up 2 bases and V 1 base, and 5 bases lay outside the gene matches. This CDR3 is 16 amino acids long. CDR1 is DFQATT, CDR2 SNEGSKA, per germline (reference sequence). CDR3 protein: CSARGTAGGNTGELFF. CDR3 DNA sequence: TGCAGTGCTAGAGGCACAGCGGGGGGTAACACCGGGGAGCTGTTTTTT.

This chain joins TRBV4-1 and TRBJ2-7; D perhaps matches TRBD1 (6 bases). CDR1 MGHRA and CDR2 YSYEKL come from the germline V gene. The CDR3 covers 15 residues. Trimming stripped 0 bases from V and 0 bases from J, with 9 bases between. The CDR3: CASSQDIRGSYEQYF. In nucleotides, the CDR3 is TGCGCCAGCAGCCAAGATATCAGGGGCTCCTACGAGCAGTACTTC.

This clonotype showed up just a few times. The gene calls are TRBV5-1 and TRBJ2-1, with 10 bases identical to TRBD2. V trimming: 0 bases; J trimming: 3 bases; junction bases outside the gene matches: 6. Per the germline V gene, CDR1 is SGHRS and CDR2 is YFSETQ. This CDR3 contains 17 residues. The CDR3 nucleotides are TGCGCCAGCAGCTTGGGGGGGACTAGCGTTTTCTACAATGAGCAGTTCTTC. Its protein is CASSLGGTSVFYNEQFF. The entire variable domain, with the rest obtained from reference TRBV5-1 and TRBJ2-1, is as follows: KAGVTQTPRYLIKTRGQQVTLSCSPISGHRSVSWYQQTPGQGLQFLFEYFSETQRNKGNFPGRFSGRQFSNSRSEMNVSTLELGDSALYLCASSLGGTSVFYNEQFFGPGTRLTVL.

The chain couples TRBV6-5 to TRBJ2-1, with D perhaps assigned TRBD1 or TRBD2 (5 bases each). CDR1 MNHEY and CDR2 SVGAGI come from the germline V gene. The CDR3 consists of 14 residues. V was pared by 4 bases and J by 5 bases, with 12 bases between. CDR3 loop: CASSSGGLDNEQFF. CDR3 sequence (DNA): TGTGCCAGCAGTTCTGGGGGTTTGGACAATGAGCAGTTCTTC.

The sample holds a few counts of this clonotype. The chain couples TRBV12-3 or TRBV12-4 to TRBJ2-3, with D perhaps TRBD2 (8 bases). Trimming took 6 bases from V and 9 from J, leaving 22 bases between them. The CDR3 covers 15 residues. CDR3 in amino acids: CASSPRAGGRGTQYF. CDR3 in DNA: TGTGCCAGCAGCCCTCGCGCGGGGGGCAGGGGGACGCAGTATTTT.

This clonotype was observed at least ten times. V usage is TRBV29-1 and J usage is TRBJ1-1; D gene ambiguous. Trimming took off 3 bases at V and 4 bases at J, with 18 bases between the two ends. This CDR3 is 15 amino acids long. Per the germline V gene, CDR1 is SQVTM and CDR2 is ANQGSEA. In DNA form, the CDR3 reads TGCAGCGTTGAGGGCGTCAAGACAAGATCCACTGAAGCTTTCTTT. Translating it yields CSVEGVKTRSTEAFF.

This clonotype was observed a handful of times. The chain employs TRBV7-6 and TRBJ2-5, with D unclear. With 5 bases removed from V and 5 bases from J, the gap between germline ends came to 9 bases. Germline V gives CDR1 SGHVS, CDR2 FNYEAQ. The CDR3 spans 12 residues. CDR3 sequence (DNA): TGTGCCAGCAGCCGCTATGTGGAGACCCAGTACTTC. Translation: CASSRYVETQYF.

The chain joins TRBV20-1 to TRBJ2-7; TRBD2 might be the D (6 bases). Trimming removed 5 bases from V and 0 bases from J, with 17 bases in between. Germline V CDR1 and CDR2: DFQATT, SNEGSKA (reference sequence). The CDR3 is 15 amino acids. CDR3 amino acids: CSAFRDFLTSYEQYF. The CDR3 region has the DNA TGCAGTGCTTTCCGGGACTTCCTAACCTCCTACGAGCAGTACTTC.

This clonotype was found a few times. The chain carries TRBV5-1 and TRBJ1-1; D call uncertain. The CDR3 is 14 residues long. Germline V gene sequence: CDR1 SGHRS, CDR2 YFSETQ. V was cut by 4 bases and J by 1 base, with 11 bases left in between. In DNA, the CDR3 is TGCGCCAGCAGCGTAGCCACAGCGAACACTGAAGCTTTCTTT. Protein product: CASSVATANTEAFF.

The chain joins TRBV10-3 to TRBJ2-2; TRBD1 agrees at 7 bases. Losses at the gene ends were 2 bases for V and 5 bases for J; bases not matched to a gene: 8. The CDR3 loop spans 16 amino acids. Germline V lookup: CDR1 ENHRY, CDR2 SYGVKD. The CDR3 spells CAISEEEGARTGELFF. The CDR3 DNA reads as TGTGCCATCAGTGAGGAAGAGGGGGCAAGGACCGGGGAGCTGTTTTTT.

This chain links TRBV12-3 or TRBV12-4 with TRBJ1-5, with TRBD1 as a possible D gene (5 bases). V was cut by 4 bases and J by 1 base, with 11 bases left in between. This CDR3 is built from 15 residues. CDR3 region: CASSWGSPSNQPQHF. DNA for the CDR3: TGTGCCAGCAGTTGGGGCAGCCCAAGCAATCAGCCCCAGCATTTT.

This clonotype was counted a few times. The chain recombines TRBV6-2 or TRBV6-3 with TRBJ2-7; TRBD1 is a possible D gene (6 bases). Deletions cut 2 bases from V and 0 bases from J, with 17 bases between. The CDR3 has 17 residues. Per germline, CDR1 MNHEY and CDR2 SVGEGT. The CDR3 DNA sequence: TGTGCCAGCAGTTACGAGGCTTACAGGGATTACTCCTACGAGCAGTACTTC. This sequence encodes CASSYEAYRDYSYEQYF.

The sample holds many counts of this clonotype. This sequence joins TRBV5-6 and TRBJ2-1; D possibly corresponds to TRBD1 (6 bases). Trimming pared 3 bases from V and 4 bases from J, leaving 20 bases between. CDR1 is SGHDT and CDR2 is YYEEEE in the germline V gene. The CDR3 covers 17 residues. CDR3 sequence (DNA): TGTGCCAGCAGCTACGACTACCTGGGACAAAGTTACAATGAGCAGTTCTTC. It specifies CASSYDYLGQSYNEQFF.

The V gene is TRBV24-1, the J gene TRBJ2-1, with TRBD2 as a possible D gene (6 bases). This CDR3 has 15 amino acids. Germline loops: CDR1 KGHDR, CDR2 SFDVKD. Trimming took off 3 bases at V and 6 bases at J, with 14 bases between the two ends. The CDR3 is CATSDPRGSGNEQFF. CDR3 DNA: TGTGCCACCAGTGATCCTCGGGGTAGCGGCAATGAGCAGTTCTTC.

The CDR3 bases are TGTGCCACCAGTGACCCCGGGACAGGAACTAAGACCCAGTACTTC. Encoded protein: CATSDPGTGTKTQYF. V and J are TRBV24-1 and TRBJ2-5; TRBD1 matches at 8 bases. Germline-derived CDR1 and CDR2 are KGHDR and SFDVKD. V gave up 4 bases and J gave up 6 bases; unmatched junction bases: 9. CDR3 length: 15 amino acids.

The CDR3 DNA reads as TGCGCCAGCAGCTTGGCCCGAATGTCCACAGATACGCAGTATTTT. The encoded protein is CASSLARMSTDTQYF. This rearrangement joins TRBV5-1 to TRBJ2-3; D not resolved. Trimming took off 0 bases at V and 2 bases at J, with 10 bases between the two ends. The CDR3 extends over 15 amino acids. In germline, CDR1 is SGHRS, CDR2 YFSETQ.

V usage is TRBV15 and J usage is TRBJ2-5; D may be TRBD1 (5 bases). V lost 0 bases, J lost 3 bases, and 11 bases lay in between. Germline CDR1 reads LNHNV; CDR2 reads YYDKDF (reference sequence). The CDR3 is made up of 15 amino acids. The CDR3 loop is CATSRDMVDKETQYF. The CDR3 DNA reads TGTGCCACCAGCAGAGATATGGTGGACAAAGAGACCCAGTACTTC. Filled out from reference TRBV15 and TRBJ2-5, the complete variable domain reads DAMVIQNPRYQVTQFGKPVTLSCSQTLNHNVMYWYQQKSSQAPKLLFHYYDKDFNNEADTPDNFQSRRPNTSFCFLDIRSPGLGDTAMYLCATSRDMVDKETQYFGPGTRLLVL.

The sample holds many counts of this clonotype. This sequence joins TRBV7-9 and TRBJ2-1; the D is unclear. CDR3 length equals 12 residues. Trimming left V 0 bases short and J 9 bases short, with 6 bases between. Germline V gene sequence: CDR1 SEHNR, CDR2 FQNEAQ (reference sequence). This CDR3 reads CASSLAVVEQFF. CDR3 coding DNA: TGTGCCAGCAGCTTAGCTGTCGTTGAGCAGTTCTTC.

This clonotype was seen a few times. The chain combines TRBV12-3 or TRBV12-4 with TRBJ1-5; D ambiguous. CDR3 length equals 15 residues. V lost 1 base and J 3 bases, leaving 10 bases between the germline ends. CDR3 bases: TGTGCCAGCAGTTTAGGGCAGAACCCCAATCAGCCCCAGCATTTT. Encoded protein: CASSLGQNPNQPQHF.

This clonotype has a handful of counts. This sequence joins TRBV20-1 and TRBJ2-5, with D uncertain. Between the trimmed V and J ends, which lost 2 bases and 7 bases, there was a span of 17 bases. The germline V gene encodes CDR1 DFQATT and CDR2 SNEGSKA (reference sequence). The CDR3 has 14 amino acids. CDR3 nucleotides: TGCAGTGCTAGAACAGAAGCGTTTGGGTGGACCCAGTACTTC. Protein: CSARTEAFGWTQYF.